This T cell receptor beta chain derives from a study of T cell responses to AZD1222 COVID-19 vaccine. V lost 9 bases and J lost 0; bases outside the gene matches: 19. CDR3 length: 19 residues. Sequencing was performed with immunoSEQ multiplex PCR; in TCRdb, only in-frame clones are kept and a portion is missing. The table records roughly 120,000 clones, roughly 93% of them present only once. Sequencing was performed on peripheral blood, taken on day 0 of AZD1222 vaccination. The sequence was collected from an adult in good health. The chain combines TRBV6-7 with TRBJ2-3, with TRBD2 matching over 9 bases. TRBV6-7 carries the ORF label, with uncertain function. The CDR3 region has the DNA TGTGCCAGTCTATATCCTAGCGGGAAACGGTTGGGGAGCACAGATACGCAGTATTTT. It specifies CASLYPSGKRLGSTDTQYF.